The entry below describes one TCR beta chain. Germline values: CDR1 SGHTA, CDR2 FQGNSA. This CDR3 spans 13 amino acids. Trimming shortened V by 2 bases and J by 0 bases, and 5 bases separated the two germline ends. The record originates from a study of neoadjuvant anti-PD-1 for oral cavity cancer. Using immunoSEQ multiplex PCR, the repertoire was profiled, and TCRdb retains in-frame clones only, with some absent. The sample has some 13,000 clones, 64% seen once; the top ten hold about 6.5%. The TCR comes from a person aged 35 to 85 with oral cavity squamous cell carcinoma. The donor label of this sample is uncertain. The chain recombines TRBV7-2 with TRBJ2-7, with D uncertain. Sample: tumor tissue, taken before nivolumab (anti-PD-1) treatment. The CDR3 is CASSLSGSYEQYF. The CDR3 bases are TGTGCCAGCAGCTTATCCGGCTCCTACGAGCAGTACTTC. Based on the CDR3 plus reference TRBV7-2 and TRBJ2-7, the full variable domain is GAGVSQSPSNKVTEKGKDVELRCDPISGHTALYWYRQSLGQGLEFLIYFQGNSAPDKSGLPSDRFSAERTGGSVSTLTIQRTQQEDSAVYLCASSLSGSYEQYFGPGTRLTVT.